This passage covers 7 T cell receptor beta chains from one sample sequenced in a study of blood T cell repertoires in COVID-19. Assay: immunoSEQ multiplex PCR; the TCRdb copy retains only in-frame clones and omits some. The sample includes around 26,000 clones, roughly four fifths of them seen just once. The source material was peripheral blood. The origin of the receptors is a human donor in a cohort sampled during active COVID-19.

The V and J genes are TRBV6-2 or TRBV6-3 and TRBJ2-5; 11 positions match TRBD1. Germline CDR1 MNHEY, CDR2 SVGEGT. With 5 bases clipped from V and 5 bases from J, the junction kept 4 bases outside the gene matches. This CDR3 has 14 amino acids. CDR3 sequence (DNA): TGTGCCAGCAGTGGACAGGGGGCCTGGGAGACCCAGTACTTC. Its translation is CASSGQGAWETQYF.

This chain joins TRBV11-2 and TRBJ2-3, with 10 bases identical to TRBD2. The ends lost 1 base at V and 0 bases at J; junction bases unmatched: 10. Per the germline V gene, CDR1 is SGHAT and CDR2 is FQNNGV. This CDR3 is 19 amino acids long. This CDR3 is CASSLGASGSYTSTDTQYF. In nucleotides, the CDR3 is TGTGCCAGCAGCTTAGGAGCTAGCGGGAGTTATACTAGCACAGATACGCAGTATTTT.

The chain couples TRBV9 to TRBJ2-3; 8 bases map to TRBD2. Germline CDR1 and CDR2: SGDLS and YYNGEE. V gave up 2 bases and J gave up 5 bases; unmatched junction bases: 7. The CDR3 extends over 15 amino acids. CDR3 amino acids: CASSVSGAFEDTQYF. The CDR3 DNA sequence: TGTGCCAGCAGCGTTAGCGGGGCTTTCGAAGATACGCAGTATTTT.

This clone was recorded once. The CDR3 sequence is CASSPPLGLAGVANTNEQFF. As DNA, the CDR3 is TGTGCCAGCAGTCCCCCCCTCGGACTAGCGGGAGTAGCTAATACCAATGAGCAGTTCTTC. This chain links TRBV27 with TRBJ2-1; 13 positions agree with TRBD2. J lost 6 bases, V lost 5 bases, and 19 bases had no gene match. The CDR3 sequence is 20 residues long. In germline, CDR1 is MNHEY, CDR2 SMNVEV (reference sequence).

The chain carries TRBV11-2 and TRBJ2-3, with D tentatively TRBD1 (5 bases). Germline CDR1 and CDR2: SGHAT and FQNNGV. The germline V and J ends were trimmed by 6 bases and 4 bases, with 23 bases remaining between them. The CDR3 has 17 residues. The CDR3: CASRTPAGPPFADTQYF. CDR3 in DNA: TGTGCCAGCAGGACCCCAGCAGGGCCCCCTTTCGCAGATACGCAGTATTTT.

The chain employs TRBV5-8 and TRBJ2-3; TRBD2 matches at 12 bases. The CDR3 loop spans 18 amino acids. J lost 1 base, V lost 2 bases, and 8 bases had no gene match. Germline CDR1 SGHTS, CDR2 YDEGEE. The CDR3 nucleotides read TGTGCCAGCAGCTTAATGTCTAGCGGGAGGGCCGGCACAGATACGCAGTATTTT. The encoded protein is CASSLMSSGRAGTDTQYF. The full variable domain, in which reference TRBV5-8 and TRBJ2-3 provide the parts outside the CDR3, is EAGVTQSPTHLIKTRGQQATLRCSPISGHTSVYWYQQALGLGLQFLLWYDEGEERNRGNFPPRFSGRQFPNYSSELNVNALELEDSALYLCASSLMSSGRAGTDTQYFGPGTRLTVL.

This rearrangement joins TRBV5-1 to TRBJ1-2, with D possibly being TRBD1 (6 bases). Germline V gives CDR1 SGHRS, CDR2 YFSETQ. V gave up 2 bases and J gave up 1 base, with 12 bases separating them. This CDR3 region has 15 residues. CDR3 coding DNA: TGCGCCAGCAGCTTTGAAGGACAGAGTAACTATGGCTACACCTTC. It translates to CASSFEGQSNYGYTF.